These 3 T cell receptor beta chains originate from one sample sequenced in a study of cytomegalovirus exposure and HLA in healthy donors. The PCR was carried out with 60 Vbeta primers and 13 Jbeta primers. The table came from immunoSEQ multiplex PCR; TCRdb's copy has only in-frame clones and leaves some out. The sample lists about 99,000 clones, about 71% occurring once. Sequenced input: PBMCs. These receptors were collected from a woman between 50 and 59 years old in good health and CMV-seronegative.

The chain employs TRBV7-9 and TRBJ1-3; D is unclear. The germline V gene encodes CDR1 SEHNR and CDR2 FQNEAQ (reference sequence). Between the trimmed V and J ends, which lost 4 bases and 0 bases, there was a span of 7 bases. This CDR3 comprises 14 residues. The CDR3 sequence is CASSWPSSGNTIYF. The CDR3 coding sequence is TGTGCCAGCAGCTGGCCCAGCTCTGGAAACACCATATATTTT.

The chain combines TRBV7-9 with TRBJ1-1; D is uncertain. V shed 6 bases and J shed 5 bases, with 10 bases lying between them. Germline assignment: CDR1 SEHNR and CDR2 FQNEAQ (reference sequence). The length of the CDR3 is 12 residues. The CDR3 DNA reads TGTGCCAGCAGTCCGCCGGGAACTGAAGCTTTCTTT. Its translation is CASSPPGTEAFF.

The chain combines TRBV28 with TRBJ2-5; 8 bases fit TRBD1. Germline V gene data show CDR1 as MDHEN and CDR2 as SYDVKM. The CDR3 spans 13 residues. The J segment lost 5 bases and the V segment lost 5 bases, leaving 4 bases of the junction unmatched. For the CDR3, the DNA is TGTGCCAGCAGTCCCAGGACAGGGGAGACCCAGTACTTC. This codes for CASSPRTGETQYF.